These 2 T cell receptor beta chains share one sample of origin, sequenced in a study of blood T cell repertoires in COVID-19. Produced via immunoSEQ multiplex PCR; TCRdb's table is partial and in-frame only. The sample includes under 300,000 clones, roughly three quarters of them seen just once. Sequencing was carried out using peripheral blood. These receptors all stem from a woman aged 40 to 50 with active or convalescent COVID-19.

The gene calls are TRBV10-2 and TRBJ1-4; weak D call: TRBD1 (5 bases). The V and J ends lost 6 bases and 4 bases respectively, with 9 bases between them. The CDR3 consists of 13 residues. Germline CDR1 reads WSHSY; CDR2 reads SAAADI. CDR3 residues: CASSLRGNEKLFF. CDR3 in DNA: TGCGCCAGCAGCCTAAGGGGTAATGAAAAACTGTTTTTT.

This rearrangement joins TRBV9 to TRBJ2-5, with 11 bases identical to TRBD2. The CDR3 is 17 amino acids. Unmatched junction bases numbered 7, after V lost 3 bases and J lost 0 bases. Germline V gene data show CDR1 as SGDLS and CDR2 as YYNGEE. The CDR3 is CASSEGSSGGYQETQYF. The CDR3 coding sequence is TGTGCCAGCAGCGAGGGGTCTAGCGGGGGGTACCAAGAGACCCAGTACTTC.